These 24 T cell receptor beta chains were all obtained from the same sample, sequenced in a study of shared clonotypes between healthy human individuals. Naive CD8 cells comprised CD45RO-negative, CCR7-positively selected cells, excluding terminally differentiated effector memory CD45RA+ cells. Here immunoSEQ multiplex PCR was the method, and the copy in TCRdb shows in-frame clones only, minus some. The table includes 2 million to 2.5 million clones, approximately 94% detected once. Sequenced: naive CD8+ T cells sorted from blood. Receptor source: a man between 18 and 29 years old in good health.

The chain carries TRBV5-1 and TRBJ2-3; TRBD1 matches at 8 bases. This CDR3 contains 15 residues. Losses at the gene ends were 4 bases for V and 5 bases for J; bases not matched to a gene: 9. Germline V CDR1 and CDR2: SGHRS, YFSETQ. CDR3 region: CASSLTGVRLDTQYF. The DNA for the CDR3 is TGCGCCAGCAGCCTGACAGGGGTACGTTTAGATACGCAGTATTTT.

This chain uses TRBV4-1 with TRBJ2-2, with D uncertain. The CDR3 contains 14 residues. V gave up 1 base and J gave up 7 bases, with 10 bases separating them. Germline V gene sequence: CDR1 MGHRA, CDR2 YSYEKL. The CDR3 DNA reads as TGCGCCAGCAGCCAAGGTTCTCTCGGCGGGGAGCTGTTTTTT. It codes for CASSQGSLGGELFF.

This sequence joins TRBV5-6 and TRBJ2-3, with D possibly TRBD1 on 6 matching bases. Germline V CDR1 and CDR2: SGHDT, YYEEEE. This CDR3 comprises 15 residues. Trimming cost V 2 bases and J 2 bases, with 12 bases left between them. CDR3 in DNA: TGTGCCAGCAGCTTTTTTGGGGGCCTCACAGATACGCAGTATTTT. This codes for CASSFFGGLTDTQYF. The full variable domain, its missing parts supplied by reference TRBV5-6 and TRBJ2-3, is DAGVTQSPTHLIKTRGQQVTLRCSPKSGHDTVSWYQQALGQGPQFIFQYYEEEERQRGNFPDRFSGHQFPNYSSELNVNALLLGDSALYLCASSFFGGLTDTQYFGPGTRLTVL.

The rearrangement uses TRBV4-3 and TRBJ2-5; perhaps TRBD2 as D (6 bases). The germline gives CDR1 LGHNA, CDR2 YSLEER. The CDR3 covers 16 residues. Trimming removed 5 bases from V and 5 bases from J, with 21 bases in between. The CDR3 DNA reads as TGCGCCAGCAGCAAGGGACTCGCCGCCTTAGATGAGACCCAGTACTTC. It encodes CASSKGLAALDETQYF.

The V and J genes are TRBV2 and TRBJ1-3; 10 positions agree with TRBD1. Germline V gene lookup returns CDR1 SNHLY and CDR2 FYNNEI. CDR3 length: 15 residues. Trimming removed 7 bases from V and 4 bases from J; junction bases left unmatched: 7. This CDR3 is CASNPWTGGGNTIYF. Written as DNA, the CDR3 is TGTGCCAGCAACCCCTGGACAGGGGGAGGAAACACCATATATTTT.

The V and J genes are TRBV7-2 and TRBJ1-1; perhaps TRBD1 as D (5 bases). This CDR3 is 16 amino acids long. The germline V and J ends were trimmed by 2 bases and 3 bases, with 16 bases remaining between them. Germline loops: CDR1 SGHTA, CDR2 FQGNSA. The CDR3 DNA reads as TGTGCCAGCAGCTTACCGGAAACAGGAGGAGACACTGAAGCTTTCTTT. Its translation is CASSLPETGGDTEAFF.

As for this clone: Additional DNA sequences in this sample encode the identical CDR3. V usage is TRBV11-2 and J usage is TRBJ2-7; 7 bases fit TRBD2. Losses at the gene ends were 1 base for V and 1 base for J; bases not matched to a gene: 1. The CDR3 has 14 residues. The germline V gene encodes CDR1 SGHAT and CDR2 FQNNGV. Here the CDR3 reads CASSLAGGSYEQYF. The DNA for the CDR3 is TGTGCCAGCAGCTTAGCGGGGGGATCCTACGAGCAGTACTTC. Based on the CDR3 plus reference TRBV11-2 and TRBJ2-7, the full variable domain is EAGVAQSPRYKIIEKRQSVAFWCNPISGHATLYWYQQILGQGPKLLIQFQNNGVVDDSQLPKDRFSAERLKGVDSTLKIQPAKLEDSAVYLCASSLAGGSYEQYFGPGTRLTVT.

The CDR3 DNA sequence: TGTGCCAGCAGCTTATCCCCTTTTCCCGGGACGTCAACCTACGAGCAGTACTTC. It is translated as CASSLSPFPGTSTYEQYF. The chain recombines TRBV7-6 with TRBJ2-7; tentatively, D is TRBD1 or TRBD2 (5 bases each). The CDR3 has 18 amino acids. V lost 2 bases to trimming and J lost 2 bases, with 22 bases between them. Germline CDR1 is SGHVS and CDR2 is FNYEAQ.

J is TRBJ2-2 and V is TRBV7-6; D unclear. Germline V gene data show CDR1 as SGHVS and CDR2 as FNYEAQ. The CDR3 runs 14 residues. The V end lost 1 base, the J end lost 7 bases, and 10 bases lay between the germline ends. The CDR3 sequence is CASSLGTGHGELFF. The CDR3 DNA sequence: TGTGCCAGCAGCTTAGGGACGGGTCACGGGGAGCTGTTTTTT.

The J gene is TRBJ1-1, the V gene TRBV2, with a weak D call TRBD1 (6 bases). The CDR3 length is 14 residues. The V and J ends lost 6 bases and 1 base respectively, with 12 bases between them. Germline CDR1 SNHLY, CDR2 FYNNEI. In DNA, the CDR3 is TGTGCCAGCAGCCCAAGGGGGGGGAACACTGAAGCTTTCTTT. Translated, it gives CASSPRGGNTEAFF.

The chain employs TRBV18 and TRBJ1-1; 8 nucleotides match TRBD1. The germline CDR1 and CDR2 sequences are KGHSH and LQKENI. The CDR3 is 14 residues long. V trimming: 4 bases; J trimming: 4 bases; junction bases outside the gene matches: 5. The CDR3 sequence: CASSQTGERTEAFF. Written as DNA, the CDR3 is TGTGCCAGCTCACAGACAGGGGAACGCACTGAAGCTTTCTTT.

This chain uses TRBV4-1 with TRBJ2-1, with unresolved D. This CDR3 has 13 residues. The germline gives CDR1 MGHRA, CDR2 YSYEKL. Trimming cost V 3 bases and J 4 bases, with 7 bases left between them. The CDR3 reads CASSHSVYNEQFF. CDR3 nucleotides: TGCGCCAGCAGCCACTCGGTATACAATGAGCAGTTCTTC.

This chain uses TRBV27 with TRBJ1-4; D is perhaps TRBD1 (6 bases). The CDR3 covers 14 residues. CDR1 is MNHEY, CDR2 SMNVEV, per germline (reference sequence). Trimming took 5 bases from V and 0 from J, leaving 7 bases between them. The CDR3 DNA reads as TGTGCCAGCAGTGGACAGACAACTAATGAAAAACTGTTTTTT. Amino acid sequence: CASSGQTTNEKLFF.

As concerns this clone: Other DNA sequences in the same sample also yield this CDR3. CDR3 sequence reads: CASSLLAGTTDTQYF. CDR3 in DNA: TGTGCCAGCAGTTTGTTAGCGGGAACCACAGATACGCAGTATTTT. This sequence joins TRBV27 and TRBJ2-3, with TRBD2 matching over 8 bases. Germline V gene sequence: CDR1 MNHEY, CDR2 SMNVEV (reference sequence). V trimming: 3 bases; J trimming: 2 bases; junction bases outside the gene matches: 4. The CDR3 has 15 amino acids.

The V and J genes are TRBV7-9 and TRBJ2-7; 8 bases agree with TRBD1. The CDR3 length is 15 residues. Germline values: CDR1 SEHNR, CDR2 FQNEAQ (reference sequence). The V segment lost 5 bases and the J segment 4 bases; nucleotides outside the gene matches: 10. CDR3 coding DNA: TGTGCCAGCAGCCCCCGACAGGGGAAGCCGTACGAGCAGTACTTC. Translating it yields CASSPRQGKPYEQYF.

The gene calls are TRBV7-9 and TRBJ2-1; D may match TRBD1 or TRBD2 (5 bases each). This CDR3 spans 13 amino acids. Germline CDR1 and CDR2: SEHNR and FQNEAQ (reference sequence). V lost 3 bases and J lost 6, with 9 bases in between. The CDR3 is CASSLGVGNEQFF. CDR3 bases: TGTGCCAGCAGCTTGGGGGTTGGCAATGAGCAGTTCTTC. The full variable domain, its missing parts supplied by reference TRBV7-9 and TRBJ2-1, is DTGVSQNPRHKITKRGQNVTFRCDPISEHNRLYWYRQTLGQGPEFLTYFQNEAQLEKSRLLSDRFSAERPKGSFSTLEIQRTEQGDSAMYLCASSLGVGNEQFFGPGTRLTVL.

The V and J genes are TRBV7-6 and TRBJ2-7; D is perhaps TRBD1 (6 bases). The CDR3 length is 14 residues. Germline CDR1 SGHVS, CDR2 FNYEAQ. Between the trimmed V and J ends, which lost 4 bases and 5 bases, there was a span of 15 bases. CDR3: CASSSYRESNEQYF. The CDR3 bases are TGTGCCAGCAGCTCCTACAGGGAAAGCAACGAGCAGTACTTC.

This clone was found a few times. The chain couples TRBV7-3 to TRBJ2-3; D is unclear. The CDR3 contains 13 residues. The germline gives CDR1 SGHTA, CDR2 FQGTGA. The germline V and J ends were trimmed by 4 bases and 3 bases, with 8 bases remaining between them. The CDR3 nucleotides are TGTGCCAGCAGCTCCCTTATTACAGATACGCAGTATTTT. Protein sequence: CASSSLITDTQYF.

This clone was detected once. The rearrangement uses TRBV6-5 and TRBJ2-7; D might be TRBD2 (7 bases). Germline CDR1 MNHEY, CDR2 SVGAGI. The CDR3 covers 14 residues. Trimming removed 2 bases at V and 5 bases at J, with 13 bases between. The CDR3 nucleotides read TGTGCCAGCAGTTACGGGGGGGCAACTGACGAGCAGTACTTC. Amino acid sequence: CASSYGGATDEQYF.

V gene TRBV25-1 combines with J gene TRBJ1-5, with unresolved D. This CDR3 is built from 14 residues. Germline loops: CDR1 MGHDK, CDR2 SYGVNS. Trimming pared 2 bases from V and 3 bases from J, leaving 8 bases between. Written as DNA, the CDR3 is TGTGCCAGCAGTGAACGGGAGTTCAATCAGCCCCAGCATTTT. This translates into CASSEREFNQPQHF.

The V and J genes are TRBV28 and TRBJ2-7, with 10 bases lining up with TRBD1. The germline CDR1 and CDR2 sequences are MDHEN and SYDVKM. The CDR3 length is 15 residues. With V trimmed by 0 bases and J by 2 bases, 1 base remained unmatched. The CDR3: CASSLWGQGTYEQYF. CDR3 DNA: TGTGCCAGCAGTTTATGGGGACAGGGGACCTACGAGCAGTACTTC.

In regard to this clone: The sample holds other DNA sequences that translate to the same CDR3. This chain uses TRBV7-9 with TRBJ2-1, with 15 nucleotides matching TRBD2. Looked up from germline, CDR1 is SEHNR and CDR2 is FQNEAQ (reference sequence). V dropped 4 bases and J dropped 1; count of bases not matched to a gene: 2. There are 17 residues in the CDR3. The DNA for the CDR3 is TGTGCCAGCAGCTCAGGACTAGCGGGAGGGTCCTACAATGAGCAGTTCTTC. Translating gives CASSSGLAGGSYNEQFF. The full variable domain, its missing parts supplied by reference TRBV7-9 and TRBJ2-1, is DTGVSQNPRHKITKRGQNVTFRCDPISEHNRLYWYRQTLGQGPEFLTYFQNEAQLEKSRLLSDRFSAERPKGSFSTLEIQRTEQGDSAMYLCASSSGLAGGSYNEQFFGPGTRLTVL.

This rearrangement joins TRBV10-2 to TRBJ2-7, with 7 bases fitting TRBD1. Unmatched junction bases numbered 11, after V lost 6 bases and J lost 3 bases. Germline V gene sequence: CDR1 WSHSY, CDR2 SAAADI. The CDR3 totals 15 residues. CDR3 coding DNA: TGCGCCAGCAGGCTGGGTGGGGACAGCCGCTACGAGCAGTACTTC. Amino acid sequence: CASRLGGDSRYEQYF.

V usage is TRBV2 and J usage is TRBJ1-6; a weak D match, TRBD1 (5 bases). V gave up 5 bases and J gave up 10 bases, with 18 bases separating them. There are 15 residues in the CDR3. From germline, CDR1 is SNHLY and CDR2 FYNNEI. The CDR3 loop reads CASSQGAAGGSPLHF. CDR3 nucleotide sequence: TGTGCCAGCAGTCAAGGGGCAGCAGGCGGGTCACCCCTCCACTTT. Full variable domain (rest looked up from reference TRBV2 and TRBJ1-6): EPEVTQTPSHQVTQMGQEVILRCVPISNHLYFYWYRQILGQKVEFLVSFYNNEISEKSEIFDDQFSVERPDGSNFTLKIRSTKLEDSAMYFCASSQGAAGGSPLHFGNGTRLTVT.